These 4 T cell receptor beta chains share one sample of origin, sequenced in a study of blood T cell repertoires in COVID-19. Method: immunoSEQ multiplex PCR; TCRdb's copy keeps in-frame clones and lacks some. The sample yields approximately 44,000 clones, roughly three quarters seen once. The sample was peripheral blood. Receptors were obtained from an elderly woman with acute or convalescent COVID-19.

This clone was recorded a few times. The gene calls are TRBV9 and TRBJ1-6, with D unresolved. The V and J ends lost 5 bases and 7 bases respectively, with 13 bases between them. The CDR3 is made up of 14 amino acids. The germline gives CDR1 SGDLS, CDR2 YYNGEE. This chain's CDR3 is CASRPDLSNSPLHF. In DNA, the CDR3 is TGTGCCAGCAGGCCGGACTTGAGCAATTCACCCCTCCACTTT. Supplemented by reference TRBV9 and TRBJ1-6, the full variable domain reads DSGVTQTPKHLITATGQRVTLRCSPRSGDLSVYWYQQSLDQGLQFLIQYYNGEERAKGNILERFSAQQFPDLHSELNLSSLELGDSALYFCASRPDLSNSPLHFGNGTRLTVT.

J is TRBJ1-1 and V is TRBV2, with 11 nucleotides matching TRBD1. V shed 7 bases, J shed 4 bases, and the junction held 2 bases outside the gene matches. The germline CDR1 and CDR2 sequences are SNHLY and FYNNEI. The CDR3 sequence is 13 residues long. In nucleotides, the CDR3 is TGTGCCAGCACAGGGACAGGGGGCACTGAAGCTTTCTTT. Translating it yields CASTGTGGTEAFF.

The gene calls are TRBV13 and TRBJ2-1; D perhaps matches TRBD2 (5 bases). CDR3 length: 14 amino acids. Per the germline V gene, CDR1 is PRHDT and CDR2 is FYEKMQ (reference sequence). The V end was cut by 10 bases, the J end by 4 bases, with 17 bases between. In DNA form, the CDR3 reads TGTGCCACACAAGGTGGGAGCAGATACAATGAGCAGTTCTTC. Protein product: CATQGGSRYNEQFF.

The V and J genes are TRBV5-4 and TRBJ1-3; no clear D. Germline V gene data show CDR1 as SGHNT and CDR2 as YYREEE (reference sequence). CDR3 length: 15 residues. The V end was cut by 1 base, the J end by 0 bases, with 8 bases between. DNA for the CDR3: TGTGCCAGCAGCTTGAAGCAACTCTCTGGAAACACCATATATTTT. This gives the protein CASSLKQLSGNTIYF.